Reported below is one TCR beta chain. Per germline, CDR1 LNHDA and CDR2 SQIVND (reference sequence). The CDR3 consists of 14 residues. The V and J ends lost 9 bases and 5 bases respectively, with 19 bases between them. The data belong to a study of cytomegalovirus exposure and HLA in healthy donors. Whole-study context: Clustering assigned 81% of the approximately 390 genotyped donors to the Caucasian-associated ancestry cluster.

The PCR had 60 Vbeta and 13 Jbeta primers. The repertoire was sequenced with immunoSEQ multiplex PCR; TCRdb's copy has only in-frame clones and lacks some. The repertoire table contains approximately 120,000 clones. This TCR derives from a man aged 18 to 29 in good health and CMV-seronegative. This chain connects TRBV19 to TRBJ2-5; the D gene is possibly TRBD2 (5 bases). Sequencing used PBMCs. In DNA form, the CDR3 reads TGTGCCAGCCGTTCGGGTCCCGGCGGGGAGACCCAGTACTTC. This codes for CASRSGPGGETQYF.